The subject of this entry is one T cell receptor beta chain. As yet, its antigen is unknown. The CDR3 consists of 15 residues. Germline V gene sequence: CDR1 MGHRA, CDR2 YSYEKL. With 4 bases clipped from V and 9 bases from J, the junction kept 12 bases outside the gene matches. The data stem from a study of CD8 T cells in Susac syndrome. Random-hexamer reverse transcription was applied to about 0.45 to 1 ug RNA. From the immunoSEQ multiplex PCR reads, TCRdb called clonotypes with MiXCR, one entry per CDR3 protein. This table holds about 80,000 distinct CDR3 sequences, 90% to 95% found once. General study results and limits: By the study's own acknowledgment, its TCR sequencing and HLA analysis included relatively few individuals.

The TCR sequence derives from a human donor in good health. The sample was CD8+ T cells from PBMCs. The rearrangement links TRBV4-1 to TRBJ2-1; 7 nucleotides agree with TRBD1. The CDR3 loop is CASSLEPSGGVEQFF. In nucleotides, the CDR3 is TGCGCCAGCAGCCTAGAGCCTTCAGGGGGTGTTGAGCAGTTCTTC.